The 20 T cell receptor beta chains in this list originate from one sample, sequenced in a study of OX40 agonist ivuxolimab in advanced cancers. TCRdb keeps only in-frame clones here, not all; method: immunoSEQ multiplex PCR. The sample shows roughly 75,000 clones, approximately 88% of them seen only once. Sequencing was performed on CD4+ or CD8+ T cells sorted from blood, taken in a trial of the OX40 agonist ivuxolimab. The receptors come from an adult with an advanced solid tumor such as melanoma, head and neck, liver or kidney cancer.

As concerns this clone: This specimen includes other DNA sequences encoding the same CDR3. This chain uses TRBV7-9 with TRBJ1-4; D is unclear. The CDR3 is 12 amino acids. The germline V and J ends were trimmed by 5 bases and 7 bases, with 8 bases remaining between them. Germline loops: CDR1 SEHNR, CDR2 FQNEAQ (reference sequence). The DNA for the CDR3 is TGTGCCAGCAGCCTCGACGGTGAAAAACTGTTTTTT. Its translation is CASSLDGEKLFF.

Turning to this clone: One end of the junction fails to match germline, which may point to a read error. This rearrangement joins TRBV7-7 to TRBJ2-1; 11 bases are a match to TRBD2. The CDR3 totals 15 residues. Germline lookup yields CDR1 SSHAT and CDR2 FNYEAQ (reference sequence). The CDR3 bases are TGTGCTAGCAGCCCGACTAGCGGGGACTACAATGAGCAGTTCTTC. It translates to CASSPTSGDYNEQFF.

The rearrangement links TRBV27 to TRBJ2-1, with 7 positions matching TRBD2. Germline trimming cut 2 bases from V and 8 bases from J; bases unmatched to any gene: 12. This CDR3 spans 16 amino acids. Germline V gene lookup returns CDR1 MNHEY and CDR2 SMNVEV (reference sequence). CDR3 in DNA: TGTGCCAGCAGTTTAATGGCGGGAGTGACAAGGCATGAGCAGTTCTTC. Amino acids: CASSLMAGVTRHEQFF.

V is TRBV28 and J is TRBJ1-2; D possibly corresponds to TRBD1 (6 bases). The V end lost 6 bases, the J end lost 5 bases, and 13 bases lay between the germline ends. CDR1 and CDR2 from the germline V gene are MDHEN and SYDVKM. The CDR3 loop spans 13 amino acids. DNA of the CDR3: TGTGCCAGCAGGTGGGAGGGGGGGTATGGCTACACCTTC. Its protein is CASRWEGGYGYTF.

This clone was seen a single time. The CDR3, as DNA: TGTGCCAGCAGCTTAGGACTGGTCGAGCAGTTCTTC. Encoded protein: CASSLGLVEQFF. This chain joins TRBV7-2 and TRBJ2-1; D unresolved. CDR3 length: 12 residues. V was shortened by 1 base and J by 10 bases, with 8 bases between the two germline ends. Looked up from germline, CDR1 is SGHTA and CDR2 is FQGNSA. Looking up the rest from reference TRBV7-2 and TRBJ2-1 gives the full variable domain: GAGVSQSPSNKVTEKGKDVELRCDPISGHTALYWYRQSLGQGLEFLIYFQGNSAPDKSGLPSDRFSAERTGGSVSTLTIQRTQQEDSAVYLCASSLGLVEQFFGPGTRLTVL.

This chain joins TRBV11-2 and TRBJ1-1; 7 positions match TRBD1. This CDR3 region has 14 residues. The V segment lost 5 bases and the J segment 4 bases; nucleotides outside the gene matches: 7. Germline loops: CDR1 SGHAT, CDR2 FQNNGV. In DNA, the CDR3 is TGTGCCAGCAGCGTATACAGGGGTTCCACTGAAGCTTTCTTT. Encoded protein: CASSVYRGSTEAFF. The variable domain in full, with the rest retrieved from reference TRBV11-2 and TRBJ1-1, is EAGVAQSPRYKIIEKRQSVAFWCNPISGHATLYWYQQILGQGPKLLIQFQNNGVVDDSQLPKDRFSAERLKGVDSTLKIQPAKLEDSAVYLCASSVYRGSTEAFFGQGTRLTVV.

The chain couples TRBV6-4 to TRBJ2-3, with 11 nucleotides matching TRBD2. J was trimmed by 6 bases and V by 3 bases; bases with no gene match: 5. The CDR3 is 15 amino acids. Germline lookup yields CDR1 MRHNA and CDR2 SNTAGT. In nucleotides, the CDR3 is TGTGCCAGCAGTGAACTAGCGGGAGCTGGGGATACGCAGTATTTT. This translates into CASSELAGAGDTQYF.

The V call is TRBV7-9, the J call TRBJ2-1; TRBD2 agrees at 8 bases. Trimming removed 2 bases from V and 4 bases from J; junction bases left unmatched: 4. Germline V lookup: CDR1 SEHNR, CDR2 FQNEAQ (reference sequence). CDR3 length: 15 amino acids. This CDR3 reads CASSLLSGGYNEQFF. The CDR3 DNA reads TGTGCCAGCAGCTTACTAAGCGGGGGTTACAATGAGCAGTTCTTC.

The chain links TRBV7-3 to TRBJ2-5, with 11 bases matching TRBD2. This CDR3 comprises 13 residues. J lost 7 bases, V lost 5 bases, and 3 bases had no gene match. Germline V CDR1 and CDR2: SGHTA, FQGTGA. This CDR3 is CASSPGTSGTQYF. CDR3 DNA sequence: TGTGCCAGCAGCCCCGGGACTAGCGGGACCCAGTACTTC.

The chain is built from TRBV4-1 and TRBJ2-3; maybe TRBD1 (6 bases). The CDR3 contains 17 residues. Trimming took 0 bases from V and 4 from J, leaving 17 bases between them. Germline lookup yields CDR1 MGHRA and CDR2 YSYEKL. DNA of the CDR3: TGCGCCAGCAGCCAAGATCCGGCAGCAGGGGTACCAGATACGCAGTATTTT. The encoded protein is CASSQDPAAGVPDTQYF.

The rearrangement links TRBV30 to TRBJ2-3; D may correspond to TRBD1 or TRBD2 (6 bases each). Trimming took off 5 bases at V and 7 bases at J, with 16 bases between the two ends. This CDR3 is built from 13 residues. The germline V gene has CDR1 GTSNPN and CDR2 SVGIG (reference sequence). DNA of the CDR3: TGTGCCTGGGACCGGGGGCCAACAAATACGCAGTATTTT. As protein: CAWDRGPTNTQYF.

The chain uses TRBV2 and TRBJ2-4, with 7 positions matching TRBD1. CDR3 length: 17 amino acids. The germline V gene encodes CDR1 SNHLY and CDR2 FYNNEI. V lost 11 bases, J lost 0 bases, and 16 bases stayed unmatched. CDR3 sequence reads: CASIGGRGTVAKNIQYF. CDR3 coding DNA: TGTGCCTCAATCGGTGGCAGGGGGACCGTAGCCAAAAACATTCAGTACTTC.

The V gene is TRBV27, the J gene TRBJ2-7; D possibly corresponds to TRBD2 (6 bases). The ends were cut back, 3 bases at V and 1 base at J, with 10 bases in the middle. CDR1 is MNHEY and CDR2 is SMNVEV in the germline V gene (reference sequence). CDR3 length: 14 residues. CDR3 protein: CASSFTGGSYEQYF. Here the CDR3 DNA reads TGTGCCAGCAGTTTTACCGGAGGGTCCTACGAGCAGTACTTC.

V gene TRBV7-9 combines with J gene TRBJ2-1; 7 nucleotides match TRBD2. V shed 0 bases, J shed 7 bases, and the junction held 3 bases outside the gene matches. The CDR3 spans 14 residues. In germline, CDR1 is SEHNR, CDR2 FQNEAQ (reference sequence). CDR3 coding DNA: TGTGCCAGCAGCTTAGCCGGGGGGAGGAATGAGCAGTTCTTC. This gives the protein CASSLAGGRNEQFF.

This chain uses TRBV7-9 with TRBJ1-3, with D possibly matching TRBD1 (6 bases). CDR1 and CDR2 (germline): SEHNR, FQNEAQ (reference sequence). This CDR3 comprises 15 residues. Trimming took 6 bases from V and 8 from J, leaving 20 bases between them. CDR3 residues: CASRTTGSPQDTIYF. The DNA for the CDR3 is TGTGCCAGCAGAACTACAGGGTCCCCCCAAGACACCATATATTTT.

This chain connects TRBV2 to TRBJ2-1, with D maybe TRBD1 (6 bases). There are 14 residues in the CDR3. Germline values: CDR1 SNHLY, CDR2 FYNNEI. V lost 4 bases and J lost 8, with 15 bases in between. DNA of the CDR3: TGTGCCAGCAGTGGACTGGTACAGGGTCATGAGCAGTTCTTC. As protein: CASSGLVQGHEQFF. The variable domain in full, completed from reference TRBV2 and TRBJ2-1, reads EPEVTQTPSHQVTQMGQEVILRCVPISNHLYFYWYRQILGQKVEFLVSFYNNEISEKSEIFDDQFSVERPDGSNFTLKIRSTKLEDSAMYFCASSGLVQGHEQFFGPGTRLTVL.

The J gene is TRBJ2-7, the V gene TRBV4-2; TRBD2 agrees at 9 bases. V dropped 4 bases and J dropped 9; count of bases not matched to a gene: 7. This CDR3 is 13 amino acids long. Germline loops: CDR1 LGHNA, CDR2 YNFKEQ. The CDR3 here is CASSLAGGEGQYF. The CDR3 coding sequence is TGTGCCAGCAGCCTTGCGGGGGGGGAAGGGCAGTACTTC.

The gene calls are TRBV6-1 and TRBJ1-1; 8 nucleotides line up with TRBD1. Germline lookup yields CDR1 MNHNS and CDR2 SASEGT. V shed 8 bases, J shed 5 bases, and the junction held 10 bases outside the gene matches. The CDR3 covers 14 residues. CDR3 sequence reads: CASFMRTGRTEAFF. The DNA of the CDR3 is TGTGCCAGCTTTATGCGGACAGGGAGGACTGAAGCTTTCTTT.

This chain connects TRBV15 to TRBJ2-7; TRBD1 matches 7 bases. Germline loops: CDR1 LNHNV, CDR2 YYDKDF (reference sequence). The CDR3 length is 15 residues. The J segment lost 2 bases and the V segment lost 1 base, leaving 5 bases of the junction unmatched. The CDR3 spells CATSRGTGQPYEQYF. The DNA for the CDR3 is TGTGCCACCAGCAGAGGGACGGGACAGCCCTACGAGCAGTACTTC.

V is TRBV25-1 and J is TRBJ2-6; D perhaps matches TRBD1 (9 bases). The CDR3 is made up of 16 amino acids. V shed 11 bases and J shed 4 bases, with 21 bases lying between them. Germline lookup yields CDR1 MGHDK and CDR2 SYGVNS. CDR3: CAAGGQGDAGANVLTF. The CDR3 bases are TGTGCCGCGGGGGGACAGGGTGATGCGGGGGCCAACGTCCTGACTTTC.